This T cell receptor beta chain comes out of a study of shared clonotypes between healthy human individuals. The study, taken as a whole, reports: It was expected that sequencing depth would affect clonotype sharing among donors.

About this clone itself: Its antigen remains unidentified.

Germline V gene sequence: CDR1 SQVTM, CDR2 ANQGSEA. The CDR3 has 13 residues. V lost 5 bases to trimming and J lost 9 bases, with 14 bases between them. Execution of the assay was at deep level. The protocol was immunoSEQ multiplex PCR, while the TCRdb copy is restricted to in-frame clones and leaves out a portion. The table lists 450,000 to 650,000 clones, roughly 72% of them singletons. This clonotype was obtained from a woman aged 40 to 49 in good health. Some clones in this sample may be carry-over from other donors' samples. Sequenced sample: PBMCs. This chain connects TRBV29-1 to TRBJ1-6; D remains unclear. The chain's CDR3 is CSVRDFEGSPLHF. The CDR3 region has the DNA TGCAGCGTTAGGGATTTCGAAGGTTCACCCCTCCACTTT.